The following is a T cell receptor (beta chain) sequence with its context. CDR1 KGHSH and CDR2 LQKENI come from the germline V gene. The CDR3 sequence is 14 residues long. V was clipped by 0 bases and J by 7 bases, with 12 bases between them. The entry originates in a study of blood T cell repertoires in COVID-19. The data were produced by immunoSEQ multiplex PCR, yet TCRdb's version contains in-frame clones alone and is incomplete. The sample carries 170,000 or so clones, roughly 89% recorded once. Sequenced sample: peripheral blood. The source is a woman in her sixties or seventies with COVID-19, enrolled during active disease. The chain carries TRBV18 and TRBJ1-2, with D hard to call. The CDR3 DNA follows: TGTGCCAGCTCACCACCGGGAGGGTTCTTTGGCTACACCTTC. This sequence encodes CASSPPGGFFGYTF.